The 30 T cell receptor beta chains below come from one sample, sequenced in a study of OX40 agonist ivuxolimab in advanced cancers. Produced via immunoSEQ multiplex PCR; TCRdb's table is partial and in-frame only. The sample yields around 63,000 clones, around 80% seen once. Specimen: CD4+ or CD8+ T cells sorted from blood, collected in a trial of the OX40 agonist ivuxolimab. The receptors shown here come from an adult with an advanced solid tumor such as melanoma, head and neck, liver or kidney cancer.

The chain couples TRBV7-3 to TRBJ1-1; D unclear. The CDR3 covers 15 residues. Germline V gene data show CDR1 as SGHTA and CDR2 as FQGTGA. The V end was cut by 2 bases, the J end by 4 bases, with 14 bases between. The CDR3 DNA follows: TGTGCCAGCAGCTTATTGCGGGTGAGGGCCACTGAAGCTTTCTTT. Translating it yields CASSLLRVRATEAFF.

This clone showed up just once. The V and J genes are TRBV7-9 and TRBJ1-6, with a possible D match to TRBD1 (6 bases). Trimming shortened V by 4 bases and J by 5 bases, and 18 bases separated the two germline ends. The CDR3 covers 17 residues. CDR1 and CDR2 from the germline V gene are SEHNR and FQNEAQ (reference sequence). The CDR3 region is CASSSRQAALNNSPLHF. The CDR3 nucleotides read TGTGCCAGCAGCTCCCGACAGGCCGCGTTGAATAATTCACCCCTCCACTTT.

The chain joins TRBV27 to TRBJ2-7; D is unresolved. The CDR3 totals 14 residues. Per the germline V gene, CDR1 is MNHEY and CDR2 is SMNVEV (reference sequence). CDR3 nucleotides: TGTGCAACAGCAAGGCACGAGAGTTCCTACGAGCAGTACTTC. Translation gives CATARHESSYEQYF.

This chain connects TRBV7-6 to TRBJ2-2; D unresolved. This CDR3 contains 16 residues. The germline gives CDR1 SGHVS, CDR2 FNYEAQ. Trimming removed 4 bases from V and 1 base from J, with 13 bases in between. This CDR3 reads CASSSNGPVNTGELFF. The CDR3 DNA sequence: TGTGCCAGCAGCTCCAACGGGCCGGTGAACACCGGGGAGCTGTTTTTT.

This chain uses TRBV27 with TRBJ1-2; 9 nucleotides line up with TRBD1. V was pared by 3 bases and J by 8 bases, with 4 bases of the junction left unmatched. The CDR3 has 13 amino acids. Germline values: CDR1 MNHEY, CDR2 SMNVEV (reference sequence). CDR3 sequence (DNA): TGTGCCAGCAGTTTCGACAGGGGGGCCGGCTACACCTTC. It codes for CASSFDRGAGYTF.

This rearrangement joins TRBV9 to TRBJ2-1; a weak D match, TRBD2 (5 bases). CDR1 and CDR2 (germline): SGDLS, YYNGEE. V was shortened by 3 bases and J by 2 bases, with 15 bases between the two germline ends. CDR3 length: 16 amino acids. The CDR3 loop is CASSDVFAGAYNEQFF. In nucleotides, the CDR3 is TGTGCCAGCAGCGACGTCTTTGCGGGCGCCTACAATGAGCAGTTCTTC.

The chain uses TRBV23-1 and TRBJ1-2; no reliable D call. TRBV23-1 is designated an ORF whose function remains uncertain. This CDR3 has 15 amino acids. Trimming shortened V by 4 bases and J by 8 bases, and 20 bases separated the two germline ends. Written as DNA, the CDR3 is TGCGCCAGCAGTCCCAATTGGCAGATCGTATGGGGCTACACCTTC. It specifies CASSPNWQIVWGYTF.

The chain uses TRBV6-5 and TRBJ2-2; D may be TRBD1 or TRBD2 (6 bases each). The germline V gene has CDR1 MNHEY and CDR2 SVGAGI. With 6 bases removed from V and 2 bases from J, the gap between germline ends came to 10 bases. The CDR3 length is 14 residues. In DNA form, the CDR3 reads TGTGCCAGCAGCGGAGGGGGAAACACCGGGGAGCTGTTTTTT. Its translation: CASSGGGNTGELFF.

CDR3 residues: CASSQVGALGDTQYF. The CDR3 DNA reads as TGTGCCAGCAGCCAAGTGGGGGCCCTCGGAGATACGCAGTATTTT. The chain uses TRBV4-2 and TRBJ2-3; TRBD1 might be the D (6 bases). V was cut by 1 base and J by 5 bases, with 13 bases left in between. The CDR3 runs 15 residues. Germline V gene sequence: CDR1 LGHNA, CDR2 YNFKEQ.

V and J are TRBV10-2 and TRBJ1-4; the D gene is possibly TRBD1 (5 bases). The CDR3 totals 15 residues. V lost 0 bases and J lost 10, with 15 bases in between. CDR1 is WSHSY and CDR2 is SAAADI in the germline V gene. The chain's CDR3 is CASSESTQGFGKLFF. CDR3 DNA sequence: TGCGCCAGCAGTGAGTCTACGCAGGGTTTCGGAAAACTGTTTTTT.

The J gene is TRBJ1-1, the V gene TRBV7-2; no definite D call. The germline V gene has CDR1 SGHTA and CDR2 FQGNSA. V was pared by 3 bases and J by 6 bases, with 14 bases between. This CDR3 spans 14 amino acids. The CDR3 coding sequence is TGTGCCAGCAGCTTTTTGGGGAGTCTCGCTGAAGCTTTCTTT. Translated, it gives CASSFLGSLAEAFF.

The CDR3 coding sequence is TGTGCCAGCAGTCGTGAGATAGCGGGAGAGGCAGATACGCAGTATTTT. It yields the protein CASSREIAGEADTQYF. This sequence joins TRBV5-6 and TRBJ2-3; 9 bases align to TRBD2. J was trimmed by 4 bases and V by 5 bases; bases with no gene match: 11. Germline CDR1 SGHDT, CDR2 YYEEEE. The CDR3 totals 16 residues. Based on the CDR3 plus reference TRBV5-6 and TRBJ2-3, the full variable domain is DAGVTQSPTHLIKTRGQQVTLRCSPKSGHDTVSWYQQALGQGPQFIFQYYEEEERQRGNFPDRFSGHQFPNYSSELNVNALLLGDSALYLCASSREIAGEADTQYFGPGTRLTVL.

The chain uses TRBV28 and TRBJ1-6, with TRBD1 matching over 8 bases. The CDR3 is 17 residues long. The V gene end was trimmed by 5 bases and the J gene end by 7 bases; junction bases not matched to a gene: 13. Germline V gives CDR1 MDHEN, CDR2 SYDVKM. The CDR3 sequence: CASSINTIGTGNSPLHF. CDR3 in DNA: TGTGCCAGCAGTATAAACACCATCGGGACAGGAAATTCACCCCTCCACTTT.

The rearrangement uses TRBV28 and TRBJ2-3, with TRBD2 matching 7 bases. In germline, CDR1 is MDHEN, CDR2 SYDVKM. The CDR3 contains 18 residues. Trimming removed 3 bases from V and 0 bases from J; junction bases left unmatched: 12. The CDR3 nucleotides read TGTGCCAGCAGTTTGGAGGCGGGAGCGGGACTAAGCACAGATACGCAGTATTTT. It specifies CASSLEAGAGLSTDTQYF.

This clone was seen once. CDR3 sequence (DNA): TGTGCCAGCAGTCAAAGGCTGGGTGAGCAGTTCTTC. As protein: CASSQRLGEQFF. This sequence joins TRBV27 and TRBJ2-1; D call uncertain. The CDR3 spans 12 residues. Trimming shortened V by 5 bases and J by 9 bases, and 11 bases separated the two germline ends. Germline V lookup: CDR1 MNHEY, CDR2 SMNVEV (reference sequence).

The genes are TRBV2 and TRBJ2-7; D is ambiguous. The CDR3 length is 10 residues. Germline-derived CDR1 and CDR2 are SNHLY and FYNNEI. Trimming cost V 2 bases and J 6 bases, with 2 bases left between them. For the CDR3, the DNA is TGTGCCAGCAGTGAAATCGAGCAGTACGTC. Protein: CASSEIEQYV.

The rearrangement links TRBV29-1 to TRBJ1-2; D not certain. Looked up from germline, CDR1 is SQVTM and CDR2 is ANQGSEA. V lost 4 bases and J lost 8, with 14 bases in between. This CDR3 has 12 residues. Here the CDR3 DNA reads TGCAGCGTTGTTTTCCCGGGCAGCGGCTACACCTTC. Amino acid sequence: CSVVFPGSGYTF.

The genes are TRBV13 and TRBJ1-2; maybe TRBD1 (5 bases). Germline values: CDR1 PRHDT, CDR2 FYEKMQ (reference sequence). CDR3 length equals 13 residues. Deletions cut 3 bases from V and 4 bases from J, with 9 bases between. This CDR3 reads CASSFGTGYGYTF. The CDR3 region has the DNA TGTGCCAGCAGCTTTGGGACGGGCTATGGCTACACCTTC.

CDR3 coding DNA: TGTGCCAGTAAAAGGCGACAGGGCCTCAATCAGCCCCAGCATTTT. Protein product: CASKRRQGLNQPQHF. This chain connects TRBV19 to TRBJ1-5, with 7 bases matching TRBD1. The CDR3 loop spans 15 amino acids. V lost 7 bases and J lost 3; bases outside the gene matches: 9. The germline V gene has CDR1 LNHDA and CDR2 SQIVND (reference sequence).

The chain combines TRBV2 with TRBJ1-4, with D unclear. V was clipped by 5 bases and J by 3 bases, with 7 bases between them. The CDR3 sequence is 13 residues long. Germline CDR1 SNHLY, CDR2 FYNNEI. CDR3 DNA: TGTGCCAGCAGTAGACTAGCTAATGAAAAACTGTTTTTT. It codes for CASSRLANEKLFF.

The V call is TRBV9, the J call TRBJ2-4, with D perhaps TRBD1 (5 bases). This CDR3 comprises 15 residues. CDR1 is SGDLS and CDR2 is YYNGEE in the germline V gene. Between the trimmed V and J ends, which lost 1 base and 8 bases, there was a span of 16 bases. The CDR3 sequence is CASSVQGTGGDIQYF. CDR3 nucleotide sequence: TGTGCCAGCAGCGTACAGGGAACCGGCGGCGACATTCAGTACTTC. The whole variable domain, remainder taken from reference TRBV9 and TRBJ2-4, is DSGVTQTPKHLITATGQRVTLRCSPRSGDLSVYWYQQSLDQGLQFLIQYYNGEERAKGNILERFSAQQFPDLHSELNLSSLELGDSALYFCASSVQGTGGDIQYFGAGTRLSVL.

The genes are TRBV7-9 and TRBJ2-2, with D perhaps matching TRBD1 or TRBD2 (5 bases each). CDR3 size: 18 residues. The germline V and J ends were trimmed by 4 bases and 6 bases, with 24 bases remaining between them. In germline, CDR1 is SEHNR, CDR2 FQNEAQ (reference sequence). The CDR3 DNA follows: TGTGCCAGCAGCTCAGAGGGAAAACAGGCACCCCCGGCCGGGGAGCTGTTTTTT. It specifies CASSSEGKQAPPAGELFF.

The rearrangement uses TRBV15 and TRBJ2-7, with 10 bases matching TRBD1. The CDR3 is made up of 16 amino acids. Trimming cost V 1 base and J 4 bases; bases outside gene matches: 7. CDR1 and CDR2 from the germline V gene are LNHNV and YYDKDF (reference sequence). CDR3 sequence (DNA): TGTGCCACCAGCAGAGTAGGGACAGGGGTAAAGTACGAGCAGTACTTC. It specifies CATSRVGTGVKYEQYF.

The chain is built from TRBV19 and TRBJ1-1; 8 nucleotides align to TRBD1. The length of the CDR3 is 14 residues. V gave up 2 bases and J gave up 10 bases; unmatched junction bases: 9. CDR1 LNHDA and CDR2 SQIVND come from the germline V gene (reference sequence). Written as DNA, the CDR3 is TGTGCCAGTAGTATACCAGGGGGCGCAGCTACAGCTTTCTTT. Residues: CASSIPGGAATAFF.

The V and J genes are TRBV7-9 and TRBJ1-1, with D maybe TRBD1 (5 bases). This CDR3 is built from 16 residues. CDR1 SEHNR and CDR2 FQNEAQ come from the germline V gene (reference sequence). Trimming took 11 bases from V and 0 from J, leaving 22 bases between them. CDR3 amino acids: CARRKWGKGVNTEAFF. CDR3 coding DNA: TGTGCCCGACGCAAATGGGGAAAAGGGGTGAACACTGAAGCTTTCTTT.

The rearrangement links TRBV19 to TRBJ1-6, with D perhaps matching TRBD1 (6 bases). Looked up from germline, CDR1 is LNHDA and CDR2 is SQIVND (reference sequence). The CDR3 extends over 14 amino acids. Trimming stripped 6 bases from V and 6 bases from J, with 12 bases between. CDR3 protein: CASSQGWTNSPLHF. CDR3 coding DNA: TGTGCCAGTAGCCAGGGGTGGACTAATTCACCCCTCCACTTT.

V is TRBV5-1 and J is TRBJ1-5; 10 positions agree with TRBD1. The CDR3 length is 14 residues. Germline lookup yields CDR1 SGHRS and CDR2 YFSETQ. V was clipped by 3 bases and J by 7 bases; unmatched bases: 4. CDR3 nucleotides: TGCGCCAGCAGCTCAGAGACAGGGGGCCAGCCCCAGCATTTT. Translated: CASSSETGGQPQHF.

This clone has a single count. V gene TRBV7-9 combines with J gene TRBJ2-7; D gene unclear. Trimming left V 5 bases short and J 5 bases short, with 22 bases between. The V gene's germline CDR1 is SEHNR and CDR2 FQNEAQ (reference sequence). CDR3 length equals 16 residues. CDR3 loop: CASSPLKLMLFHEQYF. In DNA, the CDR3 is TGTGCCAGCAGCCCCCTTAAGCTAATGCTGTTCCACGAGCAGTACTTC.

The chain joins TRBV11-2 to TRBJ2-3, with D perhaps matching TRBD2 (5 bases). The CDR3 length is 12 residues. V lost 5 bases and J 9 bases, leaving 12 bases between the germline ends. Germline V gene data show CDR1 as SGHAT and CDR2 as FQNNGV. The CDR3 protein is CASSIAPGTQYF. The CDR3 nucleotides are TGTGCCAGCAGCATCGCCCCGGGAACGCAGTATTTT.

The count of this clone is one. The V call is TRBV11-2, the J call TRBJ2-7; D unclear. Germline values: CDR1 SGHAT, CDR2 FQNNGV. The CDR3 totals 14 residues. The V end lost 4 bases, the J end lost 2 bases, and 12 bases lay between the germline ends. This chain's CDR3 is CASSWPGQAYEQYV. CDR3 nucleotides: TGTGCCAGCAGCTGGCCCGGGCAAGCCTACGAGCAGTACGTC.